This TCR beta chain was captured by sequencing in a study of blood T cell repertoires in COVID-19. Generated by immunoSEQ multiplex PCR, the TCRdb table keeps only in-frame clones and is missing some. In the table there are roughly 41,000 clones, approximately 83% of which are singletons. CDR3 length: 15 amino acids. In germline, CDR1 is SEHNR, CDR2 FQNEAQ (reference sequence). V gave up 0 bases and J gave up 4 bases, with 12 bases separating them. The chain is built from TRBV7-9 and TRBJ1-1; TRBD1 might be the D (6 bases). The sample comprised peripheral blood. This TCR came from a woman older than 75 with acute or convalescent COVID-19. The CDR3 DNA reads TGTGCCAGCAGCTTAGCCCCGGGAGGGGGCACTGAAGCTTTCTTT. Translation gives CASSLAPGGGTEAFF.